Each of the 2 T cell receptor beta chains below was sequenced from the same sample in a study of Ad26.COV2.S vaccination and SARS-CoV-2 variants. Data came from immunoSEQ multiplex PCR; TCRdb stores just in-frame clones and leaves some out. The sample includes over 300,000 clones, under 90% seen only once; the top ten take about 7.4%. Indicated treatment: 19 received Ad26.COV2.S at low or high dose, single or two shots; 5 received placebo; per-sample allocation not given. Samples came from day 63 after the first vaccine or placebo injection. The starting material was peripheral blood, obtained in a trial of Ad26.COV2.S vaccine versus placebo. The receptors here all came from a person aged 18-65 years who received the Ad26.COV2.S COVID-19 vaccine or a placebo.

The CDR3, as DNA: TGTGCCAGCAGCTTAACGGGAGGGCTCGGGGCTGAAGCTTTCTTT. Translated: CASSLTGGLGAEAFF. The chain couples TRBV7-3 to TRBJ1-1, with D unresolved. This CDR3 is built from 15 residues. Germline loops: CDR1 SGHTA, CDR2 FQGTGA. The ends were cut back, 0 bases at V and 6 bases at J, with 14 bases in the middle.

The genes are TRBV28 and TRBJ2-7; D remains ambiguous. The CDR3 spans 13 residues. V lost 5 bases to trimming and J lost 4 bases, with 12 bases between them. Per the germline V gene, CDR1 is MDHEN and CDR2 is SYDVKM. CDR3 region: CASSLTVTYEQYF. The CDR3 DNA is TGTGCCAGCAGTCTAACGGTGACATACGAGCAGTACTTC.